This passage covers 2 T cell receptor beta chains from one sample sequenced in a study of blood T cell repertoires in COVID-19. Sequencing was performed with immunoSEQ multiplex PCR; in TCRdb, only in-frame clones are kept and a portion is missing. The sample lists under 200,000 clones, less than 90% occurring once. The material sequenced was PBMCs or T cells enriched from blood (not recorded which). The receptors were gathered from a woman between 45 and 60 years old who had recovered from COVID-19.

V gene TRBV2 combines with J gene TRBJ1-1; D may be TRBD1 (5 bases). Germline CDR1 SNHLY, CDR2 FYNNEI. The V end was cut by 5 bases, the J end by 0 bases, with 7 bases between. This CDR3 comprises 13 residues. CDR3 residues: CASSNRMNTEAFF. The CDR3 nucleotides are TGTGCCAGCAGTAACAGGATGAACACTGAAGCTTTCTTT.

The chain has TRBV2 and TRBJ1-5; D might be TRBD1 (6 bases). CDR3 length: 13 amino acids. V lost 8 bases to trimming and J lost 6 bases, with 14 bases between them. Germline V gene sequence: CDR1 SNHLY, CDR2 FYNNEI. The CDR3 loop is CASHTGRGQPQHF. The DNA of the CDR3 is TGTGCCAGCCATACAGGGCGCGGTCAGCCCCAGCATTTT.